This note documents a single TCR beta chain sequence. Original data processing: Estimation of nucleated cell counts was performed using reference gene primer amplification. Profiling relied on immunoSEQ multiplex PCR, and the TCRdb table lists in-frame clones only, not all of them. V and J calls and clone size are copied from that table; D and trimming were computed from the DNA. The sample carries 65,000 to 70,000 clones, approximately 84% recorded once. This specimen belongs to a study of blood T cell repertoires in COVID-19. Study-wide background: Samples taken during acute and convalescent COVID-19 were collected in the United States, Italy and Spain. From T cells, B-cell-depleted T cells, or PBMCs came the material, which was cDNA or gDNA.

The V gene's germline CDR1 is MNHNY and CDR2 SVGAGI (reference sequence). Trimming cost V 5 bases and J 0 bases; bases outside gene matches: 8. The CDR3 spans 17 residues. This TCR was sampled from an older woman with acute or convalescent COVID-19. The chain uses TRBV6-6 and TRBJ1-5, with 9 bases fitting TRBD1. Sequenced: peripheral blood. CDR3 coding DNA: TGTGCCAGCAGTCCAGGGGGGGGACAGGGTAGCAATCAGCCCCAGCATTTT. Its protein is CASSPGGGQGSNQPQHF.